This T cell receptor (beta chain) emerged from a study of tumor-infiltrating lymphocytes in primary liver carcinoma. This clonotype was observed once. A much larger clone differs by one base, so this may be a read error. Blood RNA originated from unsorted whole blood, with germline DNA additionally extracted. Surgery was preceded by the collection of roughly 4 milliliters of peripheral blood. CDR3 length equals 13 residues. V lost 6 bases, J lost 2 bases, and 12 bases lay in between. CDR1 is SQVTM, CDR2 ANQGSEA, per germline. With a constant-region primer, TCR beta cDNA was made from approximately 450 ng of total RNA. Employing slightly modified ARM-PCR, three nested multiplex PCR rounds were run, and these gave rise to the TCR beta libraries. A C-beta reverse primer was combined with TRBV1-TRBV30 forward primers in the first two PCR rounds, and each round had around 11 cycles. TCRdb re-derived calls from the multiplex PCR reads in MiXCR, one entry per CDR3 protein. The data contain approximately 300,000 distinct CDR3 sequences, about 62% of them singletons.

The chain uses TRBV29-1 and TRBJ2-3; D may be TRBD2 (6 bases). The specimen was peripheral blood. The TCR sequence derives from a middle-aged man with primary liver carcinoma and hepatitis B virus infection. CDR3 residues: CSVGGMSTDTQYF. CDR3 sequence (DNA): TGCAGCGTGGGGGGAATGTCCACAGATACGCAGTATTTT.